This passage covers 6 T cell receptor beta chains from one sample sequenced in a study of OX40 agonist ivuxolimab in advanced cancers. Sequencing used immunoSEQ multiplex PCR; TCRdb keeps in-frame clones, though not all of them. The sample includes some 58,000 clones, roughly nine tenths of them seen just once. Sequenced here: CD4+ or CD8+ T cells sorted from blood, sampled in a trial of the OX40 agonist ivuxolimab. These receptors came from an adult with an advanced solid tumor such as melanoma, head and neck, liver or kidney cancer.

The chain couples TRBV5-1 to TRBJ1-4, with D uncertain. This CDR3 contains 13 residues. Germline V gives CDR1 SGHRS, CDR2 YFSETQ. V gave up 4 bases and J gave up 5 bases, with 9 bases separating them. This chain's CDR3 is CASSREQNEKLFF. The CDR3 DNA sequence: TGCGCCAGCAGCCGGGAGCAGAATGAAAAACTGTTTTTT.

The V and J genes are TRBV29-1 and TRBJ2-3; D possibly uses TRBD1 or TRBD2 (5 bases each). The CDR3 is 13 amino acids. V lost 6 bases and J lost 0, with 10 bases in between. From germline, CDR1 is SQVTM and CDR2 ANQGSEA. This chain's CDR3 is CSVPGTSTDTQYF. For the CDR3, the DNA is TGCAGCGTACCAGGGACGAGCACAGATACGCAGTATTTT.

The rearrangement uses TRBV5-1 and TRBJ2-5; 8 bases are a match to TRBD1. With V trimmed by 0 bases and J by 4 bases, 2 bases remained unmatched. Germline assignment: CDR1 SGHRS and CDR2 YFSETQ. CDR3 length: 14 amino acids. CDR3 nucleotide sequence: TGCGCCAGCAGCTTGGGACAGGGGAGAGAGACCCAGTACTTC. Its translation is CASSLGQGRETQYF.

The chain uses TRBV12-5 and TRBJ2-5; TRBD1 might be the D (6 bases). Between the trimmed V and J ends, which lost 1 base and 2 bases, there was a span of 11 bases. CDR3 length: 15 amino acids. Germline V gene sequence: CDR1 LGHNT, CDR2 FRNRAP. The CDR3 DNA sequence: TGTGCTAGTGGTTTGGGGGGGCCGGGGCAAGAGACCCAGTACTTC. Translating it yields CASGLGGPGQETQYF.

This clone was observed a single time. The V gene is TRBV6-5, the J gene TRBJ2-1, with D possibly matching TRBD2 (6 bases). CDR1 MNHEY and CDR2 SVGAGI come from the germline V gene. Trimming removed 6 bases from V and 0 bases from J, with 9 bases in between. The CDR3 spans 14 residues. CDR3 protein: CASRGTGSYNEQFF. The CDR3 coding sequence is TGTGCCAGCAGGGGGACTGGCTCCTACAATGAGCAGTTCTTC.

This chain connects TRBV6-6 to TRBJ2-1; no firm D call. Per the germline V gene, CDR1 is MNHNY and CDR2 is SVGAGI (reference sequence). The germline V and J ends were trimmed by 6 bases and 3 bases, with 15 bases remaining between them. The CDR3 covers 15 residues. CDR3 nucleotide sequence: TGTGCCAGCAGCCTTCCCCGGGTTCTCTACAATGAGCAGTTCTTC. Translating gives CASSLPRVLYNEQFF.